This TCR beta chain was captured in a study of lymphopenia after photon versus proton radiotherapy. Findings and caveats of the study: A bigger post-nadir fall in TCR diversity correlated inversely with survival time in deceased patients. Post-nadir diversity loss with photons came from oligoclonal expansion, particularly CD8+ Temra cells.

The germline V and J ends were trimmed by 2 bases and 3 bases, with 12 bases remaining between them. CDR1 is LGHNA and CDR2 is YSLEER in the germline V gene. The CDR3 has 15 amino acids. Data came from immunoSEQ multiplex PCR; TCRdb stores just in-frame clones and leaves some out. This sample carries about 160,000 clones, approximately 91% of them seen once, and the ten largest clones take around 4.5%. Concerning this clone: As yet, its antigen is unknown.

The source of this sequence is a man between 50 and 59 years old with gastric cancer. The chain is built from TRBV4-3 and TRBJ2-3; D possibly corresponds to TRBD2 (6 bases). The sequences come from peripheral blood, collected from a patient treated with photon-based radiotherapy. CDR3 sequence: CASSQSGEGTDTQYF. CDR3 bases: TGCGCCAGCAGCCAATCGGGAGAGGGGACAGATACGCAGTATTTT.